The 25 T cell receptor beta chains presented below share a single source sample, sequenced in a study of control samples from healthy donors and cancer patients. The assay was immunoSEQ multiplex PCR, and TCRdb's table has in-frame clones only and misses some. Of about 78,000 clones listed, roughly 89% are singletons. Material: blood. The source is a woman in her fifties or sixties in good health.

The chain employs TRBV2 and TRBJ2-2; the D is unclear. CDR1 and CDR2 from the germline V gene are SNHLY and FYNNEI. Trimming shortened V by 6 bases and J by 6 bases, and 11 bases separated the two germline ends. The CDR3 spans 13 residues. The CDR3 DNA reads TGTGCCAGCAGCGAAACAGAGGCCGGGGAGCTGTTTTTT. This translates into CASSETEAGELFF.

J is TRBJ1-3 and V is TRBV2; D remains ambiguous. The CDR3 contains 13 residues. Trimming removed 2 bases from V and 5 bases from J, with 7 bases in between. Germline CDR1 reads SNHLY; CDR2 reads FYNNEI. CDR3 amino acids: CASSELTRNTIYF. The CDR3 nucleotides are TGTGCCAGCAGTGAACTTACTCGAAACACCATATATTTT.

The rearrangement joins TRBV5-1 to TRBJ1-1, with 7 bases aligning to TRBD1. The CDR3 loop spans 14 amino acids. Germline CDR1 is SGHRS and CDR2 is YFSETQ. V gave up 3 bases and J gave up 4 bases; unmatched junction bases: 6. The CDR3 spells CASSSMTGFTEAFF. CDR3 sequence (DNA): TGCGCCAGCAGCTCTATGACAGGGTTCACTGAAGCTTTCTTT.

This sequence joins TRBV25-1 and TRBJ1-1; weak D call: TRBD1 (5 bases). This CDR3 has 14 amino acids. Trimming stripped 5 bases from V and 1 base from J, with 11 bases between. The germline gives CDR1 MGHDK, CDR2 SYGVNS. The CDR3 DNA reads TGTGCCAGCAGTCCGGGACTGGAGAACACTGAAGCTTTCTTT. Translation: CASSPGLENTEAFF.

The CDR3 loop reads CASSPTDPNTEAFF. CDR3 DNA: TGTGCCAGCAGCCCGACAGACCCGAACACTGAAGCTTTCTTT. This chain links TRBV11-3 with TRBJ1-1; weak D call: TRBD1 (5 bases). CDR1 is SGHNT and CDR2 is YENEEA in the germline V gene. V was cut by 5 bases and J by 1 base, with 11 bases left in between. The CDR3 loop spans 14 amino acids. The full variable domain, in which reference TRBV11-3 and TRBJ1-1 provide the parts outside the CDR3, is EAGVVQSPRYKIIEKKQPVAFWCNPISGHNTLYWYLQNLGQGPELLIRYENEEAVDDSQLPKDRFSAERLKGVDSTLKIQPAELGDSAVYLCASSPTDPNTEAFFGQGTRLTVV.

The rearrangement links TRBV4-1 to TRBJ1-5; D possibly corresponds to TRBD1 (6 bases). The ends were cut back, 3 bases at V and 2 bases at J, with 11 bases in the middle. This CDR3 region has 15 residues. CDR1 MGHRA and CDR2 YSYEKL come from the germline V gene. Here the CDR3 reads CASSHEGDGNQPQHF. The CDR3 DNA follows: TGCGCCAGCAGCCACGAGGGGGACGGCAATCAGCCCCAGCATTTT.

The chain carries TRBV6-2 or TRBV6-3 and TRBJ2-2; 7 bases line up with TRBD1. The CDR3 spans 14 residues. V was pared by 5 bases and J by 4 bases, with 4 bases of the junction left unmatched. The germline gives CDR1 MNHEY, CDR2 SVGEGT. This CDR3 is CASSRDSRTGELFF. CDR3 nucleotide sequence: TGTGCCAGCAGTCGGGACAGCCGCACCGGGGAGCTGTTTTTT.

For the CDR3, the DNA is TGTGCCAGCAGTGAAGTGCAGGGCCGGAATGGCTACACCTTC. This translates into CASSEVQGRNGYTF. This chain joins TRBV25-1 and TRBJ1-2; D perhaps matches TRBD1 (5 bases). V was cut by 2 bases and J by 6 bases, with 13 bases left in between. The length of the CDR3 is 14 residues. Per germline, CDR1 MGHDK and CDR2 SYGVNS.

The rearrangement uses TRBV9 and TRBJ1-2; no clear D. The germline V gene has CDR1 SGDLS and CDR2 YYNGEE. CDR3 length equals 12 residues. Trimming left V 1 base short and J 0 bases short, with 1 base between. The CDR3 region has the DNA TGTGCCAGCAGCGTACCTAACTATGGCTACACCTTC. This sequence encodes CASSVPNYGYTF.

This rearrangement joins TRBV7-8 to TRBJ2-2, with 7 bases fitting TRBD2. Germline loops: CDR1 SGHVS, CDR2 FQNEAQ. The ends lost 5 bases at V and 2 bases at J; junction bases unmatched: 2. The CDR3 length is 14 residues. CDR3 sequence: CASSEGLNTGELFF. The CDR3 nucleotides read TGTGCCAGCAGCGAGGGACTAAACACCGGGGAGCTGTTTTTT.

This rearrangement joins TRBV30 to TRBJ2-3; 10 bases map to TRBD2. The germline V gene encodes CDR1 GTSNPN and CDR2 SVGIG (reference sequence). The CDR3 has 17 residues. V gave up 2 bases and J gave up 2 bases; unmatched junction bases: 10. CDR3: CAWSSTRTSGYTDTQYF. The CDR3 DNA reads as TGTGCCTGGAGTTCAACCCGGACTAGCGGATACACAGATACGCAGTATTTT.

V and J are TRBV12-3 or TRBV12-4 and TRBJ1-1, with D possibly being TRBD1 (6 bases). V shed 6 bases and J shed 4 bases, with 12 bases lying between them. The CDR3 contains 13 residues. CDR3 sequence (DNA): TGTGCCAGCAGGAAGGGGGTTTTCACTGAAGCTTTCTTT. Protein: CASRKGVFTEAFF.

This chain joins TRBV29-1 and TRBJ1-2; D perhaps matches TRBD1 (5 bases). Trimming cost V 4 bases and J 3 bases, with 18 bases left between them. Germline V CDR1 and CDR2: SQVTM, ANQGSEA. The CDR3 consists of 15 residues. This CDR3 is CSVGDVRDGDYGYTF. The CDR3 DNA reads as TGCAGCGTTGGAGACGTCCGGGACGGCGACTATGGCTACACCTTC.

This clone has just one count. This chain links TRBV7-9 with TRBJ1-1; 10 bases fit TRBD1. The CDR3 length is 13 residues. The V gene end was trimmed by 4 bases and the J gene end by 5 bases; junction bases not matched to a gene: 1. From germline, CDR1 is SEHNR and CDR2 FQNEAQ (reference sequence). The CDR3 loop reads CASSSDRGTEAFF. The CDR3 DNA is TGTGCCAGCAGCTCGGACAGGGGGACTGAAGCTTTCTTT. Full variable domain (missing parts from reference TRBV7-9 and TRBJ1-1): DTGVSQNPRHKITKRGQNVTFRCDPISEHNRLYWYRQTLGQGPEFLTYFQNEAQLEKSRLLSDRFSAERPKGSFSTLEIQRTEQGDSAMYLCASSSDRGTEAFFGQGTRLTVV.

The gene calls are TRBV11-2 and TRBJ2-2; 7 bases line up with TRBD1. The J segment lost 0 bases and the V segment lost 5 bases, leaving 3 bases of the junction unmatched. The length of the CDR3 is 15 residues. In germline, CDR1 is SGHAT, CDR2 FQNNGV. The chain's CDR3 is CASSKTGANTGELFF. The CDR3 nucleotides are TGTGCCAGCAGCAAAACAGGGGCGAACACCGGGGAGCTGTTTTTT.

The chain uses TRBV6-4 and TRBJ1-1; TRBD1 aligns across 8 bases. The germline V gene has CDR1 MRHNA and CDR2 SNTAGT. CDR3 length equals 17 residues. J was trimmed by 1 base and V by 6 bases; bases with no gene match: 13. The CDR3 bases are TGTGCCAGCAGGCCCCACCCGACAGGGGATCGGAACACTGAAGCTTTCTTT. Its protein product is CASRPHPTGDRNTEAFF.

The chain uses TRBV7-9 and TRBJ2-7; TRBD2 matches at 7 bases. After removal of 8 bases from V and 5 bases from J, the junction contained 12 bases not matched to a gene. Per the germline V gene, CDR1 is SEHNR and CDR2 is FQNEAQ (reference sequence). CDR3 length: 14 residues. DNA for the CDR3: TGTGCCAGCGGACGGGACTACCTGAGAGACGAGCAGTACTTC. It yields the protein CASGRDYLRDEQYF.

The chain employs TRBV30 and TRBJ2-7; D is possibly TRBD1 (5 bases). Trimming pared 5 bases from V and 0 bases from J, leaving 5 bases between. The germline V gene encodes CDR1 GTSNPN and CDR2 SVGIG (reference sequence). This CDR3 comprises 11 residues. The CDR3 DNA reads TGTGCCTGGGACAGCTCCTACGAGCAGTACTTC. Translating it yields CAWDSSYEQYF.

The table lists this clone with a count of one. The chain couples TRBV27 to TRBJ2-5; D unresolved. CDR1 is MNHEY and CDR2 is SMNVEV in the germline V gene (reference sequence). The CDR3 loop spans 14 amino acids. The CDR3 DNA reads TGTGCTTCAGCGACATCCAGAAGCCAAGAGACCCAGTACTTC. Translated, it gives CASATSRSQETQYF.

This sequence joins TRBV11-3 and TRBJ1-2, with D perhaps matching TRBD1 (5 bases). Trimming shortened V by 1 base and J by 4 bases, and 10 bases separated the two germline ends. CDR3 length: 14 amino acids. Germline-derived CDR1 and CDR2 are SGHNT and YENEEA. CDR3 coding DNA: TGTGCCAGCAGCTTAGGACAGTCCTTCTATGGCTACACCTTC. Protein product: CASSLGQSFYGYTF. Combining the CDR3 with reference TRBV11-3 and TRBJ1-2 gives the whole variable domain EAGVVQSPRYKIIEKKQPVAFWCNPISGHNTLYWYLQNLGQGPELLIRYENEEAVDDSQLPKDRFSAERLKGVDSTLKIQPAELGDSAVYLCASSLGQSFYGYTFGSGTRLTVV.

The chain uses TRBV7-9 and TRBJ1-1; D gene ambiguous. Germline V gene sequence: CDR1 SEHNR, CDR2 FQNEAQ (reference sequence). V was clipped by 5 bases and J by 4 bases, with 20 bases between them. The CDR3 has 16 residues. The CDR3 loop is CASSTYGRRTATEAFF. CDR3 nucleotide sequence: TGTGCCAGCAGCACCTACGGACGCCGGACGGCCACTGAAGCTTTCTTT.

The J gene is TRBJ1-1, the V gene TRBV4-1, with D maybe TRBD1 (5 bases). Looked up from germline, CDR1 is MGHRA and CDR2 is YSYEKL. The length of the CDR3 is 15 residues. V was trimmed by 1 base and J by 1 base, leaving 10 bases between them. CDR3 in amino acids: CASSQVGTGNTEAFF. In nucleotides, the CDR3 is TGCGCCAGCAGCCAAGTGGGTACAGGGAACACTGAAGCTTTCTTT.

This CDR3 reads CASSPRRQPQETQYF. The DNA of the CDR3 is TGTGCCAGCTCACCAAGGAGACAGCCCCAAGAGACCCAGTACTTC. The J gene is TRBJ2-5, the V gene TRBV18; D is perhaps TRBD1 (5 bases). V was cut by 2 bases and J by 1 base, with 11 bases left in between. Germline CDR1 and CDR2: KGHSH and LQKENI. The CDR3 covers 15 residues.

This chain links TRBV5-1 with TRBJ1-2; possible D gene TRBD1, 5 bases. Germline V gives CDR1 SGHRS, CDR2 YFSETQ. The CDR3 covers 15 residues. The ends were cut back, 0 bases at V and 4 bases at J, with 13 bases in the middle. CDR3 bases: TGCGCCAGCAGCTTGGGGGGACCGCGGGGCTATGGCTACACCTTC. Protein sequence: CASSLGGPRGYGYTF.

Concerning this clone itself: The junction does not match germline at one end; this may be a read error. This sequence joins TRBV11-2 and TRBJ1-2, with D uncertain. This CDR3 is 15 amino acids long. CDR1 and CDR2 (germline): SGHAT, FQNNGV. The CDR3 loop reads CASTLDDLTSYGYTF. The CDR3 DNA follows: TGTGCCAGCACCTTAGACGACCTTACCTCCTATGGCTACACCTTC.